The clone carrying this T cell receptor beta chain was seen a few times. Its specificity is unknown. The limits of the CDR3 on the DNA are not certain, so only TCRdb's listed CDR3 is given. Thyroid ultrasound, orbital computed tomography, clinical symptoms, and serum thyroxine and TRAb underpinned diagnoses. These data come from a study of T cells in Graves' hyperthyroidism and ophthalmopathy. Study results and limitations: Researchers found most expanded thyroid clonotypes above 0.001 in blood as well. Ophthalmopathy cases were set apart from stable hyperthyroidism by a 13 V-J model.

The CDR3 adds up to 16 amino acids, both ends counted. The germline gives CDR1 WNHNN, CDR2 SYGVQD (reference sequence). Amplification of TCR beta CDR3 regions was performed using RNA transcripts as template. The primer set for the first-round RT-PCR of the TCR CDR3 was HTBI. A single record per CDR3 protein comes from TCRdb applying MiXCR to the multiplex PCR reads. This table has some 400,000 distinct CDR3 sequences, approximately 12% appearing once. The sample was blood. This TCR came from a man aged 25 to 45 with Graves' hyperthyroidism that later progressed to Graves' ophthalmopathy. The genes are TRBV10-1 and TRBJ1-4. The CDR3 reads CASSEPIFGVMKNCFF.